This entry features one TCR beta chain sequence. The entry originates in a study of T cell repertoires in ileal Crohn's disease. Study at large: Patients had a median roughly 8-year disease duration, and roughly 32% were active smokers. Surgery for a complication: stricturing in around 60%, penetrating in roughly 40%.

The time point denotes: neoterminal ileum biopsy at postoperative endoscopy, about 6 months after surgery. The CDR3 has 15 residues. V gave up 5 bases and J gave up 0 bases; unmatched junction bases: 2. Germline V gene sequence: CDR1 WSHSY, CDR2 SAAADI. Data came from immunoSEQ multiplex PCR; TCRdb stores just in-frame clones and leaves some out. This sample yields 7,400 or so clones, of which 60% to 80% are seen a single time; under 9.5% belongs to the top ten. This sequence originates from an adult with Crohn's disease. The sample was ileal tissue. V usage is TRBV10-2 and J usage is TRBJ2-2, with 8 bases lining up with TRBD2. The CDR3 region is CASSLLAANTGELFF. The CDR3 DNA follows: TGCGCCAGCAGTCTACTAGCGGCGAACACCGGGGAGCTGTTTTTT.